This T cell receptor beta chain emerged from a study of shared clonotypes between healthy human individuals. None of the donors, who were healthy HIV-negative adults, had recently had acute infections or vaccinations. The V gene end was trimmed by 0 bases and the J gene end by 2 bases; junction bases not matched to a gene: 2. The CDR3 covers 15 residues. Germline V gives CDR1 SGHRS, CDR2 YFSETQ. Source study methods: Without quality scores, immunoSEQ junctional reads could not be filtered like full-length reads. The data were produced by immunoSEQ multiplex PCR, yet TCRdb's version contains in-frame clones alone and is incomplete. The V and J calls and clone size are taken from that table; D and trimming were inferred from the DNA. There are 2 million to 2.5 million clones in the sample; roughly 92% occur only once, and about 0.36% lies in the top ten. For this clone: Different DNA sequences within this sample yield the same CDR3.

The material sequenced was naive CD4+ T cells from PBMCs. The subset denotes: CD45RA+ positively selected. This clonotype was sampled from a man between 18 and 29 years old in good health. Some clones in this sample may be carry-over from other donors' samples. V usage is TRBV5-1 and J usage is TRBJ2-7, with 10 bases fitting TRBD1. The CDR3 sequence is CASSLEGQGTYEQYF. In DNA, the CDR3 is TGCGCCAGCAGCTTGGAGGGACAGGGGACCTACGAGCAGTACTTC.